The 6 T cell receptor beta chains presented below share a single source sample, sequenced in a study of radiotherapy plus CTLA-4 blockade in lung cancer. The repertoire was sequenced with immunoSEQ multiplex PCR; TCRdb's copy has only in-frame clones and lacks some. The sample shows about 95,000 clones, approximately 78% of them seen only once. The sample was peripheral blood, taken from a patient treated with radiotherapy plus ipilimumab. These receptors were taken from a human donor with non-small cell lung cancer who had a partial response to radiotherapy plus ipilimumab.

The chain is built from TRBV12-5 and TRBJ1-5, with D unresolved. The V gene's germline CDR1 is LGHNT and CDR2 FRNRAP. V was cut by 2 bases and J by 4 bases, with 6 bases left in between. The CDR3 is 13 amino acids. The CDR3 sequence: CASGLSGNQPQHF. CDR3 bases: TGTGCTAGTGGTTTGTCGGGAAATCAGCCCCAGCATTTT.

The chain combines TRBV19 with TRBJ2-5, with D perhaps TRBD2 (5 bases). This CDR3 comprises 12 residues. CDR1 and CDR2 (germline): LNHDA, SQIVND (reference sequence). Trimming left V 4 bases short and J 2 bases short, with 5 bases between. The chain's CDR3 is CASSTGQETQYF. CDR3 nucleotide sequence: TGTGCCAGTAGTACGGGACAAGAGACCCAGTACTTC.

This clone has more than one count but fewer than ten. The chain links TRBV9 to TRBJ2-1, with 11 bases aligning to TRBD2. J lost 0 bases, V lost 7 bases, and 21 bases had no gene match. CDR1 and CDR2 from the germline V gene are SGDLS and YYNGEE. The CDR3 extends over 21 amino acids. The CDR3 nucleotides are TGTGCCAGCTCCCGGGACATCACCGGGACTAGCGGTTTTAGCTCCTACAATGAGCAGTTCTTC. As protein: CASSRDITGTSGFSSYNEQFF.

The rearrangement links TRBV2 to TRBJ1-5, with 7 positions matching TRBD1. The CDR3 loop spans 14 amino acids. In germline, CDR1 is SNHLY, CDR2 FYNNEI. The V and J ends lost 6 bases and 6 bases, in that order; junction bases with no gene match: 8. The CDR3 loop is CASSELQGSQPQHF. The CDR3 nucleotides read TGTGCCAGCAGCGAATTACAGGGGAGTCAGCCCCAGCATTTT. The full variable domain, completed using reference TRBV2 and TRBJ1-5, is EPEVTQTPSHQVTQMGQEVILRCVPISNHLYFYWYRQILGQKVEFLVSFYNNEISEKSEIFDDQFSVERPDGSNFTLKIRSTKLEDSAMYFCASSELQGSQPQHFGDGTRLSIL.

V and J are TRBV9 and TRBJ2-5; TRBD1 is a possible D gene (7 bases). CDR3 size: 15 residues. CDR1 is SGDLS and CDR2 is YYNGEE in the germline V gene. V dropped 0 bases and J dropped 4 bases, with 13 bases sitting between them. This CDR3 is CASSVEAGGGETQYF. The CDR3 DNA reads TGTGCCAGCAGCGTAGAGGCAGGGGGAGGAGAGACCCAGTACTTC. The entire variable domain, with the rest obtained from reference TRBV9 and TRBJ2-5, is as follows: DSGVTQTPKHLITATGQRVTLRCSPRSGDLSVYWYQQSLDQGLQFLIQYYNGEERAKGNILERFSAQQFPDLHSELNLSSLELGDSALYFCASSVEAGGGETQYFGPGTRLLVL.

The chain combines TRBV5-1 with TRBJ2-1; TRBD2 matches 9 bases. There are 19 residues in the CDR3. V trimming: 5 bases; J trimming: 2 bases; junction bases outside the gene matches: 17. CDR1 and CDR2 (germline): SGHRS, YFSETQ. The CDR3: CASSPEGGDSGRPYNEQFF. CDR3 DNA sequence: TGCGCCAGCAGTCCGGAGGGAGGGGATAGCGGGAGACCCTACAATGAGCAGTTCTTC.